This is a list of T cell receptor beta chains from one sample in a study of human T cells and chemical hapten exposure. One entry per CDR3 protein results from TCRdb running MiXCR on the RACE reads. Among a few hundred thousand distinct CDR3 sequences listed, 7.5% to 8% were seen once. Sequencing was performed on whole blood, taken in connection with sensitization to the hapten diphenylcyclopropenone (DPC). Receptors were obtained from a young man with alopecia areata. Some clones in this sample may be carry-over from other donors' samples. Both conserved end residues are part of each CDR3. A D gene is named only where the DNA matches it firmly. Clone sizes are given selectively: once, few, many, or a class where the clone is expanded.

TRBV15,few,15,-,TRBJ2-7,TGTGCCACCAGCAGAGATCCGGAGGACCACTACGAGCAGTACTTC,CATSRDPEDHYEQYF
TRBV6-2/TRBV6-3,few,15,TRBD2,TRBJ2-2,TGTGCCAGCAGACGGACTAGCGCCAACACCGGGGAGCTGTTTTTT,CASRRTSANTGELFF
TRBV4-3,few,13,-,TRBJ2-3,TGCGCCAGCAGCCGACCAGGTGTAGATACGCAGTATTTT,CASSRPGVDTQYF
TRBV7-2,-,13,-,TRBJ1-2,TGTGCCAGCAGCCGGGACGGATTCTATGGCTACACCTTC,CASSRDGFYGYTF
TRBV7-9,few,13,-,TRBJ2-1,TGTGCCAGCAGCTTAGCGGCCGATGATGAGCAGTTCTTC,CASSLAADDEQFF
TRBV4-1,few,14,-,TRBJ2-1,TGCGCCAGCAGCCAGACAGGGAGGGCCAATGAGCAGTTCTTC,CASSQTGRANEQFF
TRBV7-2,-,14,-,TRBJ2-3,TGTGCCAGCAGCTTAAACCGGTTTGGAGATACGCAGTATTTT,CASSLNRFGDTQYF
TRBV12-3/TRBV12-4,-,12,-,TRBJ2-7,TGTGCCAGCAGATCACAGCACTACGAGCAGTACTTC,CASRSQHYEQYF
TRBV5-1,many,13,-,TRBJ1-2,TGCGCCAGCAGCTTGTTAGCTAACTATGGCTACACCTTC,CASSLLANYGYTF
TRBV9,few,13,-,TRBJ1-4,TGTGCCAGCAGCGTAGACCCTAATGAAAAACTGTTTTTT,CASSVDPNEKLFF
TRBV7-2,few,14,-,TRBJ1-6,TGTGCCAGCAGCTTAGTTCTCTACAATTCACCCCTCCACTTT,CASSLVLYNSPLHF
TRBV10-3,-,13,-,TRBJ2-3,TGTGCCATCGCGGCAGGGAGGTCAGATACGCTGTATTTT,CAIAAGRSDTLYF
TRBV5-4,-,13,-,TRBJ2-3,TGTGCCAGCAGCTACTATAGGACAGATACGCAGTATTTT,CASSYYRTDTQYF
TRBV5-1,-,14,-,TRBJ2-1,TGCGCCAGCAGCGCGGGGCCGGGGACGAATGAGCAGTTCTTC,CASSAGPGTNEQFF
TRBV7-9,-,15,-,TRBJ1-2,TGTGCCAGCAGCTTGGGGGGGCTGTCTAACTATGGCTACACCTTC,CASSLGGLSNYGYTF
TRBV7-2,-,14,TRBD1,TRBJ2-7,TGTGCCAGCAGCTTCGACAGGGCGGCTTACGAGCAGTACTTC,CASSFDRAAYEQYF
TRBV4-1,-,14,-,TRBJ1-1,TGCGCCAGCAGCCAAGTCGGCTCTTTCACTGAAGCTTTCTTT,CASSQVGSFTEAFF
TRBV9,few,15,-,TRBJ2-3,TGTGCCAGCAGCGTAGCAACTAGCAGCACAGATACGCAGTATTTT,CASSVATSSTDTQYF
TRBV18,-,14,-,TRBJ2-7,TGTGCCAGCTCCCCCCCCTTAGACGGTTACGAGCAGTACTTC,CASSPPLDGYEQYF
TRBV5-1,-,18,TRBD1,TRBJ1-6,TGCGCCAGCAGCTTCCCGGACAGGACGGGGAGTGGGAATTCACCCCTCCACTTT,CASSFPDRTGSGNSPLHF
TRBV6-6,-,14,-,TRBJ1-1,TGTGCCAGCACTCTACAGGGATTACACACTGAAGCTTTCTTT,CASTLQGLHTEAFF
TRBV4-1,few,15,-,TRBJ1-4,TGCGCCAGCAGCGCCTTACTTACAACTAATGAAAAACTGTTTTTT,CASSALLTTNEKLFF
TRBV7-9,many,14,-,TRBJ1-4,TGTGCCAGCAGCCCCACGGGTCTGGGGGAAAAACTGTTTTTT,CASSPTGLGEKLFF
TRBV28,many,13,-,TRBJ2-7,TGTGCCAGCAGTTCCAGGGCCTCCTACGAGCAGTACTTC,CASSSRASYEQYF
TRBV7-2,-,14,-,TRBJ1-1,TGTGCCAGCAGCTTATTCAGTGCGAACACTGAAGCTTTCTTT,CASSLFSANTEAFF
TRBV5-6,few,15,-,TRBJ2-6,TGTGCCAGCAGCTTTGGCCTTTCTGGGGCCAACGTCCTGACTTTC,CASSFGLSGANVLTF
TRBV5-1,many,18,-,TRBJ1-2,TGCGCCAGCAATACAGGAAGCAGGGACCTAGATGTCGGCTATGGCTACACCTTC,CASNTGSRDLDVGYGYTF
TRBV5-4,few,13,TRBD2,TRBJ2-3,TGTGCCAGCAGCTTTGGACTAGGCGGTACGCAGTATTTT,CASSFGLGGTQYF
TRBV6-2/TRBV6-3,many,13,TRBD1,TRBJ2-7,TGTGCCAGCAGGGGGGACAGCTCCTACGAGCAGTACTTC,CASRGDSSYEQYF
TRBV12-3/TRBV12-4,few,15,TRBD2,TRBJ2-3,TGTGCCAGCAGTTTCGGGGGAGGGACTGGAGATACGCAGTATTTT,CASSFGGGTGDTQYF
TRBV20-1,few,15,-,TRBJ2-1,TGCAGTGCTAGAGATGAGGTCCTCGGATACAATGAGCAGTTCTTC,CSARDEVLGYNEQFF
TRBV11-2,-,17,-,TRBJ1-1,TGTGCCAGCAGATCCCCCGGATACAGGAGGTTGAACACTGAAGCTTTCTTT,CASRSPGYRRLNTEAFF
TRBV29-1,-,11,-,TRBJ2-1,TGCAGCGTAGGGGCCGACAATGAGCAGTTCTTC,CSVGADNEQFF
TRBV3-2,-,16,-,TRBJ2-3,TGTGCCAGCAGCCGTATGACAGGGGCGCACACAGATACGCAGTATTTT,CASSRMTGAHTDTQYF
TRBV9,many,13,TRBD1,TRBJ2-1,TGTGCCAGCAGCCTCAACAGGGGGCATGAGCAGTTCTTC,CASSLNRGHEQFF
TRBV29-1,few,15,TRBD1,TRBJ1-5,TGCAGCGTGGGGACAGGCGCAGATAGCAATCAGCCCCAGCATTTT,CSVGTGADSNQPQHF
TRBV7-2,-,14,-,TRBJ1-5,TGTGCCAGCAGCTCCAGGGAGAATAATCAGCCCCAGCATTTT,CASSSRENNQPQHF
TRBV27,-,16,TRBD1,TRBJ2-6,TGTGCCAGCGGCGACAGGGGGCTTGCTGGGGCCAACGTCCTGACTTTC,CASGDRGLAGANVLTF
TRBV4-1,-,14,TRBD1,TRBJ1-1,TGCGCCAGCAAAGAGGGACAGGTAAACACTGAAGCTTTCTTT,CASKEGQVNTEAFF
TRBV12-3/TRBV12-4,-,14,-,TRBJ1-2,TGTGCCAGCAGTTTAGTTCCGGGGGCGCGAGGCTACACCTTC,CASSLVPGARGYTF
TRBV5-4,-,13,-,TRBJ1-4,TGTGCCAGCAGCTTGGAAGGCGCTGAAAAACTGTTTTTT,CASSLEGAEKLFF
TRBV4-1,-,14,-,TRBJ1-5,TGCGCCAGCAGCCAAGTTAAGGGGGGTCAGCCCCAGCATTTT,CASSQVKGGQPQHF
TRBV19,-,13,-,TRBJ2-7,TGTGCCAGTAGTGTAGGGTTCGGCTACGAGCAGTACTTC,CASSVGFGYEQYF
TRBV7-9,-,13,-,TRBJ2-1,TGTGCCAGCAGCTTAGAGGGACCGGGTGAGCAGTTCTTC,CASSLEGPGEQFF
TRBV6-2/TRBV6-3,few,15,-,TRBJ1-3,TGTGCCAGCAGTTACGGACTAGTAGCTGGAAACACCATATATTTT,CASSYGLVAGNTIYF
TRBV28,-,12,-,TRBJ1-1,TGTGCCAGGGACAGTAAAACAACTGAAGCTTTCTTT,CARDSKTTEAFF
TRBV7-7,-,15,-,TRBJ2-5,TGTGCCAGCAGCTTTAGGATTCTTCACGGGGAGACCCAGTACTTC,CASSFRILHGETQYF
TRBV7-6,few,14,-,TRBJ2-5,TGTGCCAGCAGCTTATCAGTTAATCAAGAGACCCAGTACTTC,CASSLSVNQETQYF